A selection of T cell receptor beta chains follows, all from one sample in a study of blood T cell repertoires in COVID-19. TCRdb's table, derived via immunoSEQ multiplex PCR, lists solely in-frame clones and lacks some. The sample lists around 300,000 clones; nearly 90% were seen once. Material: PBMCs or T cells enriched from blood (not recorded which). These TCRs come from a woman aged 18-29 years with acute COVID-19. The CDR3 runs from the conserved cysteine through the conserved F or W. A D gene is named only where the DNA matches it firmly. A row's size may be missing; if present it is once, few, many or a size class.

D gene: -; clone size: -; V gene: TRBV21-1; J gene: TRBJ2-3; CDR3 DNA: TGTGCCAGCAGTAGGGGGATCACAGATACGCAGTATTTT; CDR3 protein: CASSRGITDTQYF
D gene: TRBD1; clone size: -; V gene: TRBV27; J gene: TRBJ1-1; CDR3 DNA: TGTGCCAGCAGTCGTCACAGGGGAATCACTGAAGCTTTCTTT; CDR3 protein: CASSRHRGITEAFF
D gene: TRBD2; clone size: -; V gene: TRBV19; J gene: TRBJ2-3; CDR3 DNA: TGTGCCAGTAGTAGGAGGACTAGCGGGATTCGGCTAATAGGCACAGATACGCAGTATTTT; CDR3 protein: CASSRRTSGIRLIGTDTQYF
D gene: -; clone size: -; V gene: TRBV27; J gene: TRBJ1-6; CDR3 DNA: TGTGCCAGCAGTTTACGTTGGGGGGGCTCCTATAATTCACCCCTCCACTTT; CDR3 protein: CASSLRWGGSYNSPLHF
D gene: TRBD1; clone size: -; V gene: TRBV3-1/TRBV3-2; J gene: TRBJ1-3; CDR3 DNA: TGTGCCAGCAGCAGATCGACAGGGGGAAAGGGAAACACCATATATTTT; CDR3 protein: CASSRSTGGKGNTIYF
D gene: -; clone size: once; V gene: TRBV7-6; J gene: TRBJ2-7; CDR3 DNA: TGTGCCAGCAGTCGCGGGGGGACAGCCACCTACGAGCAGTACTTC; CDR3 protein: CASSRGGTATYEQYF
D gene: -; clone size: few; V gene: TRBV2; J gene: TRBJ2-6; CDR3 DNA: TGTGCCAGCAGTGATACTGGGGCCAACGTCCTGACTTTC; CDR3 protein: CASSDTGANVLTF
D gene: TRBD2; clone size: once; V gene: TRBV19; J gene: TRBJ2-7; CDR3 DNA: TGTGCCAGTACCTCGGGACTAGCGGGGGTCTACGAGCAGTACTTC; CDR3 protein: CASTSGLAGVYEQYF
D gene: -; clone size: -; V gene: TRBV4-3; J gene: TRBJ2-1; CDR3 DNA: TGCGCCAGCAGCCAAGGACAGGCTTTATACAATGAGCAGTTCTTC; CDR3 protein: CASSQGQALYNEQFF
D gene: -; clone size: -; V gene: TRBV24-1; J gene: TRBJ2-1; CDR3 DNA: TGTGCCACCAGTAGGAGGGACAGTACCCCTAATGAGCAGTTCTTC; CDR3 protein: CATSRRDSTPNEQFF
D gene: -; clone size: -; V gene: TRBV11-2; J gene: TRBJ1-6; CDR3 DNA: TGTGCCAGCAGCATAAAGGGGGTCTCCTATAATTCACCCCTCCACTTT; CDR3 protein: CASSIKGVSYNSPLHF
D gene: -; clone size: -; V gene: TRBV5-6; J gene: TRBJ2-7; CDR3 DNA: TGTGCCAGCAGCCCCGGCACTAGATTTACCTACGAGCAGTACTTC; CDR3 protein: CASSPGTRFTYEQYF
D gene: -; clone size: -; V gene: TRBV2; J gene: TRBJ1-4; CDR3 DNA: TGTGCCACCCAAGGGGCTGGGGAAAAACTGTTTTTT; CDR3 protein: CATQGAGEKLFF
D gene: -; clone size: -; V gene: TRBV28; J gene: TRBJ1-1; CDR3 DNA: TGTGCCAGCAGTTTCGGTCAGGGGCGCTACATGAACACTGAAGCTTTCTTT; CDR3 protein: CASSFGQGRYMNTEAFF
D gene: -; clone size: once; V gene: TRBV28; J gene: TRBJ2-1; CDR3 DNA: TGTGCCAGCAGCGTAACAGGGTTTGAGCAGTTCTTC; CDR3 protein: CASSVTGFEQFF
D gene: -; clone size: -; V gene: TRBV4-1; J gene: TRBJ2-6; CDR3 DNA: TGCGCCAGCAGCCAGGAGTTCAGGGCTGGGGCCAACGTCCTGACTTTC; CDR3 protein: CASSQEFRAGANVLTF
D gene: -; clone size: -; V gene: TRBV19; J gene: TRBJ2-3; CDR3 DNA: TGTGCCAGTAGTATAGATCTCGGAGTATACACAGATACGCAGTATTTT; CDR3 protein: CASSIDLGVYTDTQYF
D gene: -; clone size: -; V gene: TRBV30; J gene: TRBJ2-7; CDR3 DNA: TGTGCCTGGGGAACAGGGTTCCACGAGCAGTACTTC; CDR3 protein: CAWGTGFHEQYF
D gene: -; clone size: -; V gene: TRBV30; J gene: TRBJ2-4; CDR3 DNA: TGTGCCTGGAGTGGGGGAAAGGGGAACATTCAGTACTTC; CDR3 protein: CAWSGGKGNIQYF
D gene: -; clone size: -; V gene: TRBV2; J gene: TRBJ1-5; CDR3 DNA: TGTGCCAGCAGTGGACAGAGAAGCAATCAGCCCCAGCATTTT; CDR3 protein: CASSGQRSNQPQHF
D gene: TRBD1; clone size: -; V gene: TRBV6-1; J gene: TRBJ1-2; CDR3 DNA: TGTGCCAGCAGTGACGGACGGACAGGGAGAAACTATGGCTACACCTTC; CDR3 protein: CASSDGRTGRNYGYTF
D gene: -; clone size: once; V gene: TRBV7-2; J gene: TRBJ1-3; CDR3 DNA: TGTGCCAGCAGCGGCAGGACTGGAAACACCATATATTTT; CDR3 protein: CASSGRTGNTIYF
D gene: -; clone size: -; V gene: TRBV15; J gene: TRBJ2-1; CDR3 DNA: TGTGCCACCAGCAGAGATTTGAAGCGATCCTACAATGAGCAGTTCTTC; CDR3 protein: CATSRDLKRSYNEQFF
D gene: -; clone size: -; V gene: TRBV7-3; J gene: TRBJ2-2; CDR3 DNA: TGTGCCAGCAGCTTAACGGGACTCGCGAGAAACACCGGGGAGCTGTTTTTT; CDR3 protein: CASSLTGLARNTGELFF
D gene: -; clone size: -; V gene: TRBV27; J gene: TRBJ1-5; CDR3 DNA: TGTGCCAGCAGTTTATTGCCGGGAGGCCAGCCCCAGCATTTT; CDR3 protein: CASSLLPGGQPQHF
D gene: -; clone size: -; V gene: TRBV5-4; J gene: TRBJ2-3; CDR3 DNA: TGTGCCAGCAGCTTAACAGGGAGGGTCACAGATACGCAGTATTTT; CDR3 protein: CASSLTGRVTDTQYF
D gene: -; clone size: -; V gene: TRBV12-3/TRBV12-4; J gene: TRBJ2-2; CDR3 DNA: TGTGCCAGCAGCCCGGTTCCTACCGGGGAGCTGTTTTTT; CDR3 protein: CASSPVPTGELFF
D gene: -; clone size: -; V gene: TRBV4-1; J gene: TRBJ2-2; CDR3 DNA: TGCGCCAGCAGCCGCCGTAGCGGGGAGCTGTTTTTT; CDR3 protein: CASSRRSGELFF
D gene: -; clone size: -; V gene: TRBV9; J gene: TRBJ2-1; CDR3 DNA: TGTGCGGCCAGTAGGGGGTCCCGGACCTACAATGAGCAGTTCTTC; CDR3 protein: CAASRGSRTYNEQFF